Sequencing of this TCR beta chain was carried out in a study of HIV-infected patients and healthy controls (dated by TCRdb to about 2014). The study in broad terms: The study asked whether deep sequencing of the TCR repertoire from small blood samples of HIV patients could detect immune perturbation and reconstitution.

In this sample, this clonotype turned up many times. Which antigen it targets is not known. Base qualities were left out, and no much larger clone turns up one base away. Around 510 ng RNA was reverse transcribed with SuperScript III using primers against the alpha and beta constant regions. Separate alpha and beta chain libraries were made by chain-specific third strand synthesis with multiplexing indices. The protocol used a single primer pair to amplify all rearrangements within a chain, which avoided primer bias, and attached molecular barcodes to each cDNA molecule. Purified cDNA was joined by T4 RNA Ligase 1 to a 5' RACE adapter carrying a random hexamer and the SP2 sequencing primer site. Second strand synthesis was performed with Phusion polymerase and primed from the SP2 site, and slow temperature ramps were applied to favor optimal annealing. The 12-nucleotide barcode on each molecule comprised two random hexamer sequences, both introduced before amplification and concatenated. An amplification PCR of about 20 cycles with P5s and P7 primers came after a short first PCR that had added P5 and P7 adapter elements plus a second index. In total the libraries went through around 26 PCR cycles, after which the libraries were quantified on a Qubit, sized on a Bioanalyzer, and diluted to 3.5 to 5 nM. Normalized libraries were sequenced on an Illumina MiSeq with 2 x 250 paired-end kits. MinElute columns were the means by which the reverse transcription reactions were cleaned up, and the reactions were eluted into approximately 9.2 ul Tris-Cl. The adapter ligations were run for 23 hours at 16 degrees C, and AMPure XP beads at a 1:1 ratio were afterwards used to clean them. As for the authors' bioinformatics: A modified Decombinator that output V, J, insert and barcode information was used to process the demultiplexed FASTQ files. Sequences that shared a barcode but differed from the dominant sequence were treated as errors and discarded, and barcodes were clustered at Levenshtein distance 3 and counted to estimate the original cDNA molecules. The R packages ineq, vegan, igraph and RCytoscape were used for downstream analyses, with IMGT nomenclature and CDR3 definitions applied. The authors computed V gene usage over distinct sequences and counted each TCR a single time to avoid skew from clonal expansion. Unique CDR3 amino acid sequences within a donor were connected in similarity networks whenever two sequences differed by a single Levenshtein edit. The authors compiled published HIV-specific CDR3s (almost 95 alpha, several hundred beta) and CMV-specific CDR3s (about 14 alpha, a few hundred beta) and searched for them in the repertoires. Random subsampling to size-matched repertoires demonstrated that the decreased diversity in patients did not result from their lower sequence numbers. TCRdb reanalyzed the raw reads on its own, using fastp at Q25 for trimming and MiXCR for clone calling, and kept in-frame beta chains. All rows with the same CDR3 protein become a single entry with the most common DNA and genes. The authors' filters were not applied to this entry. Across this sample there are 17,000 or so distinct CDR3 sequences, with 4.5% to 5.5% seen only once. The top ten hold about 1.9% of the sample.

Summary of the overall study and its limitations: HIV-infected repertoires showed significantly elevated mean Gini indices relative to controls, which possibly reflects oligoclonality. The apparent post-therapy recovery of the Gini index in HIV-infected patients was not reproduced in size-matched repertoire data. Healthy controls shared more CDR3s between individuals than HIV+ patients, by Jaccard index and by count of highly shared sequences. The use of whole blood limited sequencing depth and precluded separation of the dynamics of distinct T-cell subpopulations. Compared with untreated HIV+ repertoires, healthy control repertoires had roughly threefold more distinct CDR3s and a higher Shannon diversity. Alpha-chain CDR3s from MAIT cells occurred at high frequency in healthy controls but were severely depleted in HIV+ repertoires. Donor HLA types were not determined in the study. Processing included only sixteen HIV-infected individuals, and this was regarded by the authors as a major limit on how widely the findings apply. During therapy, a significant decrease in frequency was seen for HIV-associated CDR3s, whereas no significant change was found for CMV-associated CDR3s, although most of them became more frequent. Significantly different mean usage between HIV-infected patients and controls was observed for eight alpha and eight beta V genes. Alpha-beta chain pairing was not determined in the samples. The study cohorts differed slightly in age and sex profile, but those differences did not account for the observed differences in diversity. Unequal numbers of distinct sequences between patients and controls complicated comparisons, and size-matching overweighted rare events from HIV-infected data.

CDR1 and CDR2, per the germline V gene, are SNHLY and FYNNEI. The CDR3, cysteine through phenylalanine, is 18 amino acids long. Of the read, only the CDR3 DNA is kept; its 54 bases are in frame from base 1. The V end gives up 9 bases and the J end 0 bases, leaving 16 bases in the junction not matched to a gene. Whole blood was used without cell fractionation, so the repertoire reflected all unsorted peripheral T cells. As controls, around ten uninfected healthy donors were sampled, and four of those donors gave samples twice, about three months apart. For RNA extraction, approximately 2.6 ml of peripheral blood was drawn into Tempus tubes. Residual genomic DNA was removed with the TURBO-DNase kit and globin mRNA was depleted with GLOBINclear.

The rearrangement joined TRBV2 to TRBJ1-5, and 8 junctional nucleotides match TRBD1. The sample was blood. The receptor was derived from an adult in good health. The CDR3: CASQKESTGGYSNQPQHF. The DNA reads as follows: TGTGCCAGTCAGAAGGAGTCCACAGGGGGTTATAGCAATCAGCCCCAGCATTTT.